This passage covers 20 T cell receptor beta chains from one sample sequenced in a study of T cell repertoires in ileal Crohn's disease. Time point noted: neoterminal ileum biopsy at postoperative endoscopy, about 6 months after surgery. The assay was immunoSEQ multiplex PCR, and TCRdb's table has in-frame clones only and misses some. The sample has approximately 11,000 clones, over 60% seen once. Sequencing was done on a sample of ileal tissue. The source is an adult with Crohn's disease.

J is TRBJ1-6 and V is TRBV28; no clear D. The V gene's germline CDR1 is MDHEN and CDR2 SYDVKM. CDR3 size: 12 residues. The V gene lost 8 bases and the J gene lost 5 bases, with 7 bases spanning the gap. The chain's CDR3 is CASLSNNSPLHF. CDR3 bases: TGTGCCAGCCTATCCAATAATTCACCCCTCCACTTT.

This chain uses TRBV7-6 with TRBJ2-7; TRBD1 aligns across 8 bases. The CDR3 extends over 14 amino acids. Germline assignment: CDR1 SGHVS and CDR2 FNYEAQ. V lost 5 bases, J lost 2 bases, and 5 bases stayed unmatched. The CDR3 coding sequence is TGTGCCAGCAGCGGGACAGGTGAAACCTACGAGCAGTACTTC. Translated, it gives CASSGTGETYEQYF. Together with reference TRBV7-6 and TRBJ2-7, the CDR3 gives the full variable domain: GAGVSQSPRYKVTKRGQDVALRCDPISGHVSLYWYRQALGQGPEFLTYFNYEAQQDKSGLPNDRFSAERPEGSISTLTIQRTEQRDSAMYRCASSGTGETYEQYFGPGTRLTVT.

This chain joins TRBV5-1 and TRBJ1-4; 9 positions agree with TRBD1. The CDR3 runs to 15 residues. Germline CDR1 SGHRS, CDR2 YFSETQ. J gave up 8 bases and V 4 bases, and 9 bases lay outside the gene matches. The CDR3 loop is CASSRGDRAGEKLFF. The DNA of the CDR3 is TGCGCCAGCAGCCGCGGGGACAGGGCTGGGGAAAAACTGTTTTTT.

The V call is TRBV7-9, the J call TRBJ2-4, with 9 bases identical to TRBD2. V shed 1 base and J 8 bases; nucleotides not matched to a gene: 9. This CDR3 is built from 16 residues. Germline V gene sequence: CDR1 SEHNR, CDR2 FQNEAQ (reference sequence). Written as DNA, the CDR3 is TGTGCCAGCAGCTTAGTGCTCGCGGGAGGGCGGGACATTCAGTACTTC. Its translation is CASSLVLAGGRDIQYF.

Within the sample, this clone is large (0.1 to 1%). The chain recombines TRBV10-3 with TRBJ1-1; 9 nucleotides align to TRBD1. J lost 4 bases, V lost 9 bases, and 6 bases had no gene match. CDR3 size: 13 residues. Germline V gene lookup returns CDR1 ENHRY and CDR2 SYGVKD. DNA of the CDR3: TGTGCCATTCGACAGGGGGAGTCCACTGAAGCTTTCTTT. It yields the protein CAIRQGESTEAFF.

This clone was picked up one time. V is TRBV28 and J is TRBJ2-1; TRBD2 aligns across 10 bases. CDR1 and CDR2 (germline): MDHEN, SYDVKM. The ends lost 6 bases at V and 12 bases at J; junction bases unmatched: 17. CDR3 length equals 16 residues. The CDR3 reads CASRHLLAGFDSRQFF. The CDR3, as DNA: TGTGCCAGCAGACACCTACTAGCGGGATTTGATTCAAGGCAGTTCTTC. Full variable domain (outside the CDR3, taken from reference TRBV28 and TRBJ2-1): DVKVTQSSRYLVKRTGEKVFLECVQDMDHENMFWYRQDPGLGLRLIYFSYDVKMKEKGDIPEGYSVSREKKERFSLILESASTNQTSMYLCASRHLLAGFDSRQFFGPGTRLTVL.

This clone is a singleton in its sample. The V call is TRBV2, the J call TRBJ2-3, with 7 bases lining up with TRBD2. The V gene end was trimmed by 4 bases and the J gene end by 2 bases; junction bases not matched to a gene: 6. This CDR3 is built from 15 residues. In germline, CDR1 is SNHLY, CDR2 FYNNEI. The CDR3 loop reads CASSGGGSLTDTQYF. In DNA, the CDR3 is TGTGCCAGCAGTGGAGGCGGGAGCCTCACAGATACGCAGTATTTT. The full variable domain, rest sourced from reference TRBV2 and TRBJ2-3, is EPEVTQTPSHQVTQMGQEVILRCVPISNHLYFYWYRQILGQKVEFLVSFYNNEISEKSEIFDDQFSVERPDGSNFTLKIRSTKLEDSAMYFCASSGGGSLTDTQYFGPGTRLTVL.

The chain couples TRBV25-1 to TRBJ2-1, with 8 bases aligning to TRBD2. Germline values: CDR1 MGHDK, CDR2 SYGVNS. The V and J ends lost 1 base and 7 bases, in that order; junction bases with no gene match: 9. The CDR3 is 16 amino acids. CDR3 amino acids: CASSEFSGSYLNEQFF. The CDR3, as DNA: TGTGCCAGCAGTGAATTCAGCGGGAGCTACCTGAATGAGCAGTTCTTC.

The rearrangement links TRBV29-1 to TRBJ1-2; 7 bases are shared with TRBD1. Looked up from germline, CDR1 is SQVTM and CDR2 is ANQGSEA. V was clipped by 4 bases and J by 2 bases; unmatched bases: 4. The CDR3 runs 13 residues. CDR3 region: CSVGTRGNYGYTF. CDR3 nucleotides: TGCAGCGTTGGTACCAGGGGGAACTATGGCTACACCTTC.

This chain links TRBV9 with TRBJ1-1, with 7 bases that match TRBD1. The CDR3 is made up of 14 amino acids. Germline V gene lookup returns CDR1 SGDLS and CDR2 YYNGEE. The J segment lost 4 bases and the V segment lost 3 bases, leaving 6 bases of the junction unmatched. CDR3 coding DNA: TGTGCCAGCAGCGGAGGGGGCCAACTCACTGAAGCTTTCTTT. The encoded protein is CASSGGGQLTEAFF.

The rearrangement joins TRBV29-1 to TRBJ1-2; 9 bases are shared with TRBD1. CDR3 length equals 14 residues. Looked up from germline, CDR1 is SQVTM and CDR2 is ANQGSEA. With V trimmed by 0 bases and J by 5 bases, 4 bases remained unmatched. This CDR3 reads CSVEDQDRGYGYTF. The CDR3 DNA reads as TGCAGCGTTGAAGATCAGGACAGGGGTTATGGCTACACCTTC.

The chain combines TRBV5-4 with TRBJ1-1; the match to TRBD1 covers 8 bases. Trimming removed 0 bases from V and 0 bases from J; junction bases left unmatched: 10. The length of the CDR3 is 18 residues. In germline, CDR1 is SGHNT, CDR2 YYREEE (reference sequence). The CDR3 sequence: CASSLVWLAGGMNTEAFF. CDR3 DNA: TGTGCCAGCAGCTTGGTTTGGTTGGCAGGGGGCATGAACACTGAAGCTTTCTTT.

The chain uses TRBV29-1 and TRBJ2-4; TRBD1 agrees at 10 bases. The CDR3 runs to 15 residues. The germline V gene has CDR1 SQVTM and CDR2 ANQGSEA. V lost 6 bases, J lost 7 bases, and 12 bases stayed unmatched. The CDR3 DNA reads as TGCAGCGTCACCCCGGGACAGGGGAAGGAGAACATTCAGTACTTC. Protein: CSVTPGQGKENIQYF. Full variable domain (missing parts from reference TRBV29-1 and TRBJ2-4): SAVISQKPSRDICQRGTSLTIQCQVDSQVTMMFWYRQQPGQSLTLIATANQGSEATYESGFVIDKFPISRPNLTFSTLTVSNMSPEDSSIYLCSVTPGQGKENIQYFGAGTRLSVL.

This clone was counted a few times. V is TRBV2 and J is TRBJ2-2, with a weak D call TRBD1 (5 bases). This CDR3 spans 12 amino acids. V shed 6 bases and J shed 6 bases, with 8 bases lying between them. Germline-derived CDR1 and CDR2 are SNHLY and FYNNEI. Here the CDR3 reads CASRGPAGELFF. The CDR3 bases are TGTGCCAGCAGGGGGCCCGCCGGGGAGCTGTTTTTT.

In DNA form, the CDR3 reads TGTGCCAGCAGTCAGGGACTTTTGGGCACTGAAGCTTTCTTT. It specifies CASSQGLLGTEAFF. The chain couples TRBV28 to TRBJ1-1; maybe TRBD1 (5 bases). V lost 5 bases, J lost 4 bases, and 14 bases lay in between. The CDR3 spans 14 residues. Germline CDR1 reads MDHEN; CDR2 reads SYDVKM.

The V and J genes are TRBV27 and TRBJ1-5; 7 bases line up with TRBD1. The germline V gene encodes CDR1 MNHEY and CDR2 SMNVEV (reference sequence). CDR3 length: 15 amino acids. V shed 5 bases, J shed 4 bases, and the junction held 8 bases outside the gene matches. This CDR3 reads CASSKGQSPNQPQHF. CDR3 DNA: TGTGCCAGCAGTAAGGGACAGTCACCTAATCAGCCCCAGCATTTT.

The rearrangement joins TRBV19 to TRBJ2-1, with 11 bases identical to TRBD2. Germline V CDR1 and CDR2: LNHDA, SQIVND (reference sequence). V shed 6 bases and J 3 bases; nucleotides not matched to a gene: 7. This CDR3 region has 16 residues. The CDR3 DNA is TGTGCCAGTAGGTTAGGGGGACTAGCGGTCTACAATGAGCAGTTCTTC. Its translation is CASRLGGLAVYNEQFF.

This sequence joins TRBV28 and TRBJ2-5; TRBD1 aligns across 11 bases. In germline, CDR1 is MDHEN, CDR2 SYDVKM. V trimming: 4 bases; J trimming: 4 bases; junction bases outside the gene matches: 8. This CDR3 region has 16 residues. The CDR3 DNA follows: TGTGCCAGCAGTTCAACCGGGACAGGGGGACGAGAGACCCAGTACTTC. It specifies CASSSTGTGGRETQYF.

This rearrangement joins TRBV6-5 to TRBJ2-7; tentative D call: TRBD2 (6 bases). V lost 2 bases, J lost 3 bases, and 14 bases lay in between. The CDR3 sequence is 15 residues long. Germline V gene lookup returns CDR1 MNHEY and CDR2 SVGAGI. This CDR3 reads CASSYGAGPRYEQYF. In DNA form, the CDR3 reads TGTGCCAGCAGTTACGGGGCGGGACCGCGCTACGAGCAGTACTTC.

This clone has only a few counts. The rearrangement joins TRBV28 to TRBJ2-2; 9 bases align to TRBD2. Germline V gives CDR1 MDHEN, CDR2 SYDVKM. This CDR3 comprises 17 residues. The ends lost 6 bases at V and 7 bases at J; junction bases unmatched: 15. The CDR3 DNA is TGTGCCAGCAGCCTTTTAGGACGACTAGCGGTAGACGGGGAGCTGTTTTTT. Translated, it gives CASSLLGRLAVDGELFF.